A selection of T cell receptor beta chains follows, all from one sample in a study of T cell responses to AZD1222 COVID-19 vaccine. Sequencing was performed with immunoSEQ multiplex PCR; in TCRdb, only in-frame clones are kept and a portion is missing. The sample has roughly 200,000 clones; more than 90% are singletons. Source: peripheral blood, taken 28 days after the second dose of the MenACWY control vaccine. Every receptor here comes from an adult who received the MenACWY meningococcal vaccine as a control. CDR3s leave out the opening cysteine and the closing phenylalanine or tryptophan.

j_gene	v_gene	CDR3aa
TRBJ2-1	TRBV2	ASSATNGAYEQF
TRBJ2-1	TRBV9	ASSRSGTSVNEQF
TRBJ1-3	TRBV6-1	ASSEGGYSGNTIY
TRBJ2-2	TRBV3-1/TRBV3-2	ASRPTGGGRTGELF
TRBJ2-2	TRBV11-3	ASSVLVGGVGELF
TRBJ2-3	TRBV7-3	ASSPGGLAGGYTDTQY
TRBJ1-5	TRBV29-1	SVAAGLAQPQH
TRBJ1-2	TRBV5-4	ASSLEPASYGYT
TRBJ2-4	TRBV7-8	ASSLYERHHIQY
TRBJ2-2	TRBV7-3	ASSLRGGNTGELF
TRBJ2-1	TRBV7-3	ASSSAGGGNEQF
TRBJ1-1	TRBV7-8	ASSLDGGQWSTEAF
TRBJ2-7	TRBV18	ASSPLSGGTYEQY
TRBJ2-5	TRBV27	ASSPFLDRGQETQY
TRBJ1-6	TRBV24-1	ATSDGTDLSPLH
TRBJ2-3	TRBV27	ASSSFDTQY
TRBJ2-6	TRBV6-2/TRBV6-3	ASSSRFSTGWANVLT
TRBJ2-7	TRBV14	ASSQVRGLSYEQY
TRBJ1-3	TRBV6-5	ASRRTGFDTIY
TRBJ2-1	TRBV10-3	AISGATSGNNEQF
TRBJ1-3	TRBV30	AWNRNGNTIY
TRBJ2-7	TRBV10-2	ASRPGFGGSYEQY
TRBJ1-3	TRBV28	ASSLRTGGTSGNTIY
TRBJ2-1	TRBV4-2	ASSHPSSGGPSGEQF
TRBJ1-3	TRBV7-2	ASSFGTLSGNTIY
TRBJ2-7	TRBV4-3	ASSQSLHGTMASYEQY
TRBJ2-2	TRBV5-1	ASSLGAVTGELF
TRBJ1-2	TRBV7-9	ASSLGGAINYGYT
TRBJ2-2	TRBV11-3	ASSLVSTGELF
TRBJ1-4	TRBV18	ASSPPLQRITEKLF
TRBJ2-7	TRBV9	ASSVATGYYEQY
TRBJ1-1	TRBV2	ASSISGNLNTEAF
TRBJ1-1	TRBV19	ASSTRGQFATEAF